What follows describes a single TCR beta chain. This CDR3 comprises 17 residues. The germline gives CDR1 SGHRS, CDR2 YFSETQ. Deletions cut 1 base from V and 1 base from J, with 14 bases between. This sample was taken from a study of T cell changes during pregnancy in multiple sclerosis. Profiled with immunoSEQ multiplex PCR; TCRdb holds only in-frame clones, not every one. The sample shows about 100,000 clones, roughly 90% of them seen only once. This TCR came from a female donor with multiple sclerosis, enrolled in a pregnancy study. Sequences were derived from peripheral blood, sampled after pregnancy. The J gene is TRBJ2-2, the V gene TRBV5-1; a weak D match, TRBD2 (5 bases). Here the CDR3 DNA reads TGCGCCAGCAGCTTGTGGGTGGCGGACTTGAACACCGGGGAGCTGTTTTTT. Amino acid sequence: CASSLWVADLNTGELFF.